The clone carrying this T cell receptor beta chain has only one observation. This record comes from a study of blood T cells in healthy people across ages. Ranging in age from roughly 6 to 90, the donors were healthy Caucasian individuals from Russia. Per sample, at least 6 micrograms of total RNA were extracted. V lost 6 bases to trimming and J lost 6 bases, with 15 bases between them. This CDR3 spans 13 amino acids. Combining a sample-barcoded 5' primer with a J-beta primer mix, a second PCR ran for roughly 6 to 11 cycles. From the 5' RACE reads, TCRdb called clonotypes with MiXCR, one entry per CDR3 protein. The repertoire holds 1.5 million or so distinct CDR3 sequences, with approximately 43% as singletons.

Source material: blood. The chain uses TRBV12-3 or TRBV12-4 and TRBJ2-7; D may be TRBD1 or TRBD2 (5 bases each). This receptor was taken from a woman between 18 and 29 years old in good health. The CDR3, as DNA: TGTGCCAGCAGCCCAGGGACCACCACCGAGCAGTACTTC. Its protein is CASSPGTTTEQYF.